Sequencing of this TCR beta chain was carried out in a study of T-cell reconstitution after alpha-beta-depleted transplantation in children. Study-level points and caveats: As was reported, about two months after transplant, alpha-beta T cells came from several hundred expanded graft clones.

Details on this clonotype: Its antigen is still unknown.

Germline V gives CDR1 LGHDT, CDR2 YNNKEL (reference sequence). The J segment lost 2 bases and the V segment lost 4 bases, leaving 5 bases of the junction unmatched. CDR3 length: 16 amino acids. A TCRbeta library incorporating unique molecular identifiers was prepared. MiXCR, applied by TCRdb to the PCR reads, yields one record per CDR3 protein. Of 700,000 to 950,000 distinct CDR3 sequences listed, under 20% are singletons. The genes are TRBV3-1 and TRBJ2-7; 13 bases map to TRBD2. The material was PBMCs, mostly from graft donor cells, obtained 360 days after TCRalphabeta/CD19-depleted stem cell transplant. The receptor was isolated from a male patient younger than 18 who had a stem cell transplant for acute lymphoblastic leukemia, so the T cells may come from the graft donor. The CDR3, as DNA: TGTGCCAGCAGCCGGACTAGCGGGAGTCCCGCCTACGAGCAGTACTTC. Translation: CASSRTSGSPAYEQYF.